This T cell receptor (beta chain) was profiled in a study of T-cell reconstitution after alpha-beta-depleted transplantation in children (dated by TCRdb to between 2015 and 2016). In the study overall: The study quantitatively tracked T-cell immune reconstitution after TCRalphabeta/CD19-depleted allogeneic hematopoietic cell transplantation in children using TCR repertoire profiling.

This clonotype was picked up many times. What this receptor recognizes is not known. Base quality data are lacking; no much larger clone is found one base away. The meaning of the sample's treatment or condition label: allogeneic hematopoietic cell transplantation with graft depleted of TCRalphabeta T cells and CD19 B cells. The children who served as transplant recipients had been given grafts of TCRalphabeta/CD19-depleted allogeneic hematopoietic cells. Library prep was done by PCR. The listed sequencing device is Illumina HiSeq 2500. To normalize quantification of the TCRbeta repertoire, the TCR libraries were built with molecular barcoding that relied on unique molecular identifiers. TCRdb took the public reads, trimmed them with fastp at Q25, ran MiXCR for clone calling and kept in-frame beta chains. When rows share a CDR3 protein, they turn into one entry using the most common DNA and genes. Across this sample there are under 300,000 distinct CDR3 sequences, with 11% seen only once. The top ten constitute 23% of the sample.

Study-wide findings and limitations: About two months after transplant, the apparently early recovery of alphabetaT-cell counts reportedly depended on just several hundred clones that had expanded rapidly and came from non-depleted graft cells. Hyperexpanded clone frequencies declined over subsequent months; after one year, T-cell counts and TCRbeta diversity were mostly attributed to newly produced T cells. In some patients, the high TCRbeta diversity seen at day 60 was put down to recipient T cells and intrathymic progenitors that had survived conditioning.

The source of this sequence is a male patient aged 2 to 9 who had a stem cell transplant for chronic granulomatous disease, so the T cells may come from the graft donor. The material was peripheral blood, obtained 180 days after TCRalphabeta/CD19-depleted stem cell transplant.

The DNA is TGTGCCAGCCGGGGCGGGGACACCGGGGAGCTGTTTTTT. Its protein product is CASRGGDTGELFF. The chain couples TRBV6-4 to TRBJ2-2; the best D guess is TRBD2, with 6 bases matching. The CDR3 runs 13 amino acids, cysteine and phenylalanine included. This entry keeps only the CDR3 DNA: 39 bases, framed from base 1. Trimming removed 8 bases from V and 3 bases from J, leaving 10 bases between the germline ends. The germline V gene specifies MRHNA as CDR1 and SNTAGT as CDR2.